The rows below give T cell receptor beta chains drawn from one sample of a study of CD8 T cells in Susac syndrome. TCRdb used MiXCR to reprocess the immunoSEQ multiplex PCR reads, holding one entry per CDR3 protein. The sample yields just under 150,000 distinct CDR3 sequences, roughly 95% seen once. The sequencing sample was made of CD4+ T cells from PBMCs. These receptors were taken from a human donor in good health. CDR3s include the opening cysteine and the closing phenylalanine or tryptophan. The D gene is left open where the match is weak. Some rows have no size entry. The others give once, few or many, or a class for an expanded clone.

CDR3nt	CDR3aa	len	j_gene	d_gene	v_gene	abundance
TGCGCCAGCAGCCAAGATAGCGGAGCCTCAAATGAGCAGTTCTTC	CASSQDSGASNEQFF	15	TRBJ2-1	-	TRBV4-1	-
TGTGCCAGCAGCTTGGAGCCACCCTACGAGCAGTACTTC	CASSLEPPYEQYF	13	TRBJ2-7	-	TRBV5-4	-
TGCAGTGCCCCGGCGAGGGGTCTAAAAGCTTTCTTT	CSAPARGLKAFF	12	TRBJ1-1	-	TRBV20-1	-
TGTGCCAGCAATCCAGCGGGGGATTACAATGAGCAGTTCTTC	CASNPAGDYNEQFF	14	TRBJ2-1	TRBD2	TRBV28	-
TGCGCCAGCAGCTTGACTTACCGCGGTGAGCAGTTCTTC	CASSLTYRGEQFF	13	TRBJ2-1	-	TRBV5-1	-
TGTGCCAGCAGCTTCGGTAGCGGGAGTTTCTCAGATACGCAGTATTTT	CASSFGSGSFSDTQYF	16	TRBJ2-3	TRBD2	TRBV7-9	-
TGTGCCAGCAGCCAAGAGCAGGGGAGAACAGATACGCAGTATTTT	CASSQEQGRTDTQYF	15	TRBJ2-3	-	TRBV4-2	-
TGTGCCAGCATGGACAAGGGACAGTTCATTGAGCAGTTCTTC	CASMDKGQFIEQFF	14	TRBJ2-1	TRBD1	TRBV7-9	-
TGTGCCAGTAGTAAGGAGGGAAGAGGCGGGGAGCTGTTTTTT	CASSKEGRGGELFF	14	TRBJ2-2	-	TRBV19	-
TGTGCCAGCAGGTACCAGGGTGACTATGGCTACACCTTC	CASRYQGDYGYTF	13	TRBJ1-2	-	TRBV28	-
TGCAGTGCTGGGCTAGCGGGAGGGCCTCTAGACTACGAGCAGTACTTC	CSAGLAGGPLDYEQYF	16	TRBJ2-7	TRBD2	TRBV20-1	-
TGTGCCAGCAGCCCACTCGGGGCCGGGGAGCTGTTTTTT	CASSPLGAGELFF	13	TRBJ2-2	-	TRBV27	-
TGTGCCAGCAGCTCCCGGGGGGGCTCCTACAATGAGCAGTTCTTC	CASSSRGGSYNEQFF	15	TRBJ2-1	TRBD2	TRBV7-3	-
TGTGCCAGCAGCTTGGGCCTAGCGGAAATTTACGAGCAGTACTTC	CASSLGLAEIYEQYF	15	TRBJ2-7	TRBD2	TRBV5-4	-
TGTGCCAGCAGTGACCCTGCTCCAAGGGGGTTCCAAGAGACCCAGTACTTC	CASSDPAPRGFQETQYF	17	TRBJ2-5	-	TRBV6-1	once
TGTGCCAGCACGACCGGGTATTATACCTCCTACGAGCAGTACTTC	CASTTGYYTSYEQYF	15	TRBJ2-7	-	TRBV6-2/TRBV6-3	-
TGTGCCAGCCTCGGGACTAGCGGGAGATCGTCCTACGAGCAGTACTTC	CASLGTSGRSSYEQYF	16	TRBJ2-7	TRBD2	TRBV6-2/TRBV6-3	-
TGTGCCAGCAGCGGGGGCACAGGGGGCGGAATTGAAGCTTTCTTT	CASSGGTGGGIEAFF	15	TRBJ1-1	TRBD1	TRBV7-6	-
TGTGCCAGCAGCGAGATCTTTGGGGTAGGCGAGCAGTACTTC	CASSEIFGVGEQYF	14	TRBJ2-7	-	TRBV11-3	-
TGCGCCAGCAGTCGAGGATTTGGGGACCATTGCTCCTACGAGCAGTACTTC	CASSRGFGDHCSYEQYF	17	TRBJ2-7	-	TRBV23-1	-
TGTGCCAGCAGCTTAGGACAGGGATACGGGGAGCTGTTTTTT	CASSLGQGYGELFF	14	TRBJ2-2	TRBD1	TRBV7-8	-
TGTGCCAGCAGCCAAAAGTTTCACGGGGGGCAGGGGTTGAGAGCTAACTATGGCTACACCTTC	CASSQKFHGGQGLRANYGYTF	21	TRBJ1-2	-	TRBV28	-
TGTGCCAGTAGTGCACCCGGGACAGGGAACACTGAAGCTTTCTTT	CASSAPGTGNTEAFF	15	TRBJ1-1	TRBD1	TRBV19	-
TGTGCCAGCAGTCCCGGGACAGGGGAACACGAGCAGTACTTC	CASSPGTGEHEQYF	14	TRBJ2-7	TRBD1	TRBV12-3/TRBV12-4	-
TGTGCCAGTAGTCGGCAGGCCATTGTGAACACTGAAGCTTTCTTT	CASSRQAIVNTEAFF	15	TRBJ1-1	-	TRBV19	-
TGCGCCAGCAGCTTGAACGGGGGCGCCGGGGAGCTGTTTTTT	CASSLNGGAGELFF	14	TRBJ2-2	-	TRBV5-1	-
TGTGCCAGCAGTGAAGCGGATGAGCAGTTCTTC	CASSEADEQFF	11	TRBJ2-1	-	TRBV2	-
TGCAGTGCTCTCGACCCCCTAGCGGGCCAAGAGACCCAGTACTTC	CSALDPLAGQETQYF	15	TRBJ2-5	TRBD2	TRBV20-1	-
TGTGCCTGGGCCCGGCCGCGAGCGGGAGGGGGTGAGACCCAGTACTTC	CAWARPRAGGGETQYF	16	TRBJ2-5	TRBD2	TRBV30	-
TGTGCCAGCAGCCCCCGGGACGATCAAGCTTTCTTT	CASSPRDDQAFF	12	TRBJ1-1	-	TRBV9	-
TGTGCCAGTAGTATTGGGGGAGAAACGAATGAGCAGTTCTTC	CASSIGGETNEQFF	14	TRBJ2-1	-	TRBV19	-